Below are 5 T cell receptor beta chains sequenced from a single sample in a study of identical twins (TCRdb year 2016). Libraries were made using 5' RACE. Sequencer: Illumina HiSeq 2000. Using fastp trimming at Q25 and MiXCR clonotype assembly, TCRdb reanalyzed the public sequencing data and kept in-frame beta chains. Rows merge per CDR3 protein into single entries with the most common DNA and genes. In this sample the table shows 500,000 to 700,000 distinct CDR3 sequences, about 7.1% of which occur a single time. Around 1.6% of the sample belongs to the ten largest clones. The sample was also linked to a second study, of yellow fever vaccine responses in identical twins.

The sequenced material came from PBMCs. The receptors come from a woman between 18 and 29 years old in good health.

This clonotype was detected a few times. The V and J genes are TRBV2 and TRBJ2-3; 9 nucleotides line up with TRBD2. Germline loops: CDR1 SNHLY, CDR2 FYNNEI. V dropped 3 bases and J dropped 3; count of bases not matched to a gene: 7. The CDR3 covers 16 residues. Here the CDR3 reads CASSDRASGITDTQYF. The DNA for the CDR3 is TGTGCCAGCAGTGACCGGGCTAGCGGGATTACAGATACGCAGTATTTT.

The rearrangement joins TRBV20-1 to TRBJ2-1; D gene uncertain. CDR3 length: 12 residues. V lost 6 bases to trimming and J lost 7 bases, with 13 bases between them. The germline V gene has CDR1 DFQATT and CDR2 SNEGSKA (reference sequence). The CDR3: CSALLTWNEQFF. The CDR3, as DNA: TGCAGTGCCTTACTGACCTGGAATGAGCAGTTCTTC.

V usage is TRBV15 and J usage is TRBJ1-5; D unresolved. Germline V gives CDR1 LNHNV, CDR2 YYDKDF (reference sequence). Trimming took off 5 bases at V and 3 bases at J, with 8 bases between the two ends. CDR3 size: 13 residues. This chain's CDR3 is CATSGSYNQPQHF. The CDR3 nucleotides are TGTGCCACCAGCGGGTCTTACAATCAGCCCCAGCATTTT.

In this sample, this clonotype turned up a few times. The chain is built from TRBV10-3 and TRBJ2-2; D not resolved. CDR1 and CDR2 from the germline V gene are ENHRY and SYGVKD. The CDR3 is made up of 13 amino acids. The V end was cut by 7 bases, the J end by 2 bases, with 8 bases between. CDR3 in amino acids: CAIIQANTGELFF. In nucleotides, the CDR3 is TGTGCCATCATTCAGGCTAACACCGGGGAGCTGTTTTTT.

This clonotype was picked up many times. The chain has TRBV12-3 or TRBV12-4 and TRBJ1-5; D possibly corresponds to TRBD1 (5 bases). The CDR3 is made up of 14 amino acids. The V gene lost 6 bases and the J gene lost 4 bases, with 13 bases spanning the gap. The CDR3 DNA follows: TGTGCCAGCAGCCCCGGGACCCCAAATCAGCCCCAGCATTTT. It specifies CASSPGTPNQPQHF.